This passage covers 14 T cell receptor beta chains from one sample sequenced in a study of shared clonotypes between healthy human individuals. Positively selected for CCR7, the CD45RO-negative cells used as naive CD8 cells excluded terminally differentiated effector memory CD45RA+ cells. Produced via immunoSEQ multiplex PCR; TCRdb's table is partial and in-frame only. The table lists 2 million to 2.5 million clones, about 95% of them singletons, with roughly 1.1% in the top ten. Source material: naive CD8+ T cells sorted from blood. These receptor sequences come from a man aged 18-30 years in good health.

The rearrangement links TRBV28 to TRBJ2-6, with D uncertain. The CDR3 has 14 amino acids. Per germline, CDR1 MDHEN and CDR2 SYDVKM. Trimming removed 8 bases from V and 0 bases from J, with 8 bases in between. CDR3 loop: CASLESSGANVLTF. The CDR3 bases are TGTGCCAGCCTTGAGAGCTCTGGGGCCAACGTCCTGACTTTC.

The chain recombines TRBV4-2 with TRBJ2-3; TRBD2 is a possible D gene (6 bases). The germline gives CDR1 LGHNA, CDR2 YNFKEQ. The CDR3 runs 16 residues. Trimming shortened V by 2 bases and J by 0 bases, and 12 bases separated the two germline ends. The CDR3 nucleotides are TGTGCCAGCAGCCAAACGACTAGGGGAAGCACAGATACGCAGTATTTT. Amino acid sequence: CASSQTTRGSTDTQYF.

The chain has TRBV15 and TRBJ2-1; no definite D call. The CDR3 extends over 15 amino acids. Germline V CDR1 and CDR2: LNHNV, YYDKDF (reference sequence). Deletions cut 3 bases from V and 9 bases from J, with 18 bases between. CDR3: CATSRHSIQFSEQFF. The DNA for the CDR3 is TGTGCCACCAGCAGGCATAGTATTCAATTCAGTGAGCAGTTCTTC.

The rearrangement links TRBV2 to TRBJ2-7, with TRBD1 identical over 7 bases. From germline, CDR1 is SNHLY and CDR2 FYNNEI. Trimming at V came to 8 bases and at J to 4 bases, leaving 5 bases not matched to a gene. The length of the CDR3 is 12 residues. CDR3 nucleotides: TGTGCCAGCGGACAGGCGACTTACGAGCAGTACTTC. Residues: CASGQATYEQYF.

This clone was seen a single time. This chain connects TRBV6-1 to TRBJ2-7, with D tentatively TRBD1 (6 bases). The V and J ends lost 3 bases and 2 bases respectively, with 17 bases between them. The germline V gene encodes CDR1 MNHNS and CDR2 SASEGT. The CDR3 covers 16 residues. Written as DNA, the CDR3 is TGTGCCAGCAGTGAGGCGACAGGTTCTGATGCCTACGAGCAGTACTTC. This codes for CASSEATGSDAYEQYF.

The chain recombines TRBV25-1 with TRBJ1-2; perhaps TRBD1 as D (5 bases). CDR3 length: 15 residues. V was pared by 2 bases and J by 3 bases, with 13 bases between. Germline assignment: CDR1 MGHDK and CDR2 SYGVNS. This CDR3 is CASSEIGQGYYGYTF. The DNA of the CDR3 is TGTGCCAGCAGTGAAATTGGGCAGGGTTACTATGGCTACACCTTC.

The genes are TRBV6-5 and TRBJ2-1, with TRBD2 matching over 14 bases. This CDR3 contains 13 residues. Losses at the gene ends were 11 bases for V and 7 bases for J; bases not matched to a gene: 4. Germline V gene data show CDR1 as MNHEY and CDR2 as SVGAGI. The CDR3 here is CAVGLAGGNEQFF. The DNA of the CDR3 is TGTGCCGTCGGACTAGCGGGGGGTAATGAGCAGTTCTTC.

The CDR3 DNA reads TGCGCCAGCAGCTTGGGACTAGCGGGAGGAGGGTCCTACGAGCAGTACTTC. Translating gives CASSLGLAGGGSYEQYF. This rearrangement joins TRBV5-1 to TRBJ2-7; 13 bases fit TRBD2. With 0 bases clipped from V and 1 base from J, the junction kept 4 bases outside the gene matches. Germline V lookup: CDR1 SGHRS, CDR2 YFSETQ. CDR3 size: 17 residues.

This chain links TRBV5-4 with TRBJ1-1, with D unclear. The length of the CDR3 is 13 residues. Trimming took 4 bases from V and 0 from J, leaving 7 bases between them. CDR1 and CDR2 from the germline V gene are SGHNT and YYREEE (reference sequence). This chain's CDR3 is CASSVNMNTEAFF. The CDR3, as DNA: TGTGCCAGCAGCGTTAACATGAACACTGAAGCTTTCTTT.

This clone was picked up a small number of times. The sample has other DNA sequences that encode this CDR3 too. This chain uses TRBV30 with TRBJ2-1, with no clear D. The CDR3 contains 10 residues. CDR1 and CDR2 (germline): GTSNPN, SVGIG (reference sequence). V dropped 0 bases and J dropped 7 bases, with 1 base sitting between them. This CDR3 reads CAWSVNEQFF. CDR3 DNA: TGTGCCTGGAGTGTAAATGAGCAGTTCTTC.

This clone showed up just once. V is TRBV7-9 and J is TRBJ2-7, with 7 bases that match TRBD2. The CDR3 spans 13 residues. V lost 6 bases, J lost 0 bases, and 2 bases stayed unmatched. Germline V gives CDR1 SEHNR, CDR2 FQNEAQ (reference sequence). The CDR3 region is CASRGDYSYEQYF. The CDR3, as DNA: TGTGCCAGCAGGGGGGACTACTCCTACGAGCAGTACTTC.

This clone was counted only a few times. The J gene is TRBJ2-7, the V gene TRBV10-1; D is possibly TRBD2 (5 bases). The germline gives CDR1 WNHNN, CDR2 SYGVQD (reference sequence). This CDR3 contains 14 residues. Trimming left V 2 bases short and J 4 bases short, with 12 bases between. In DNA, the CDR3 is TGCGCCAGCAGTGAGGTAGGACTGGAATACGAGCAGTACTTC. It is translated as CASSEVGLEYEQYF.

On this clone itself: Its ends do not fully match the called genes, so a read error is possible. This sample also contains other DNA sequences that code for the same CDR3. The chain couples TRBV2 to TRBJ2-5; D perhaps matches TRBD2 (6 bases). The germline V gene encodes CDR1 SNHLY and CDR2 FYNNEI. The CDR3 is 14 amino acids. This CDR3 reads CASFGGWASETQYF. CDR3 sequence (DNA): TGTGCCAGCTTCGGAGGGTGGGCCTCAGAGACCCAATACTTC.

This chain uses TRBV5-5 with TRBJ2-7; no reliable D call. The CDR3 is 13 residues long. Trimming took 1 base from V and 3 from J, leaving 8 bases between them. The germline V gene encodes CDR1 SGHKS and CDR2 YYEKEE (reference sequence). CDR3: CASSLLTNYEQYF. CDR3 DNA: TGTGCCAGCAGCTTGCTGACCAACTACGAGCAGTACTTC.